Listed below are T cell receptor beta chains from one sample, sequenced in a study of beta chain features in type 1 diabetes. Sequencing was performed with immunoSEQ multiplex PCR; in TCRdb, only in-frame clones are kept and a portion is missing. The data contain fewer than 200,000 clones, 13% of them seen just once; the ten biggest clones take up about 0.58%. Sequencing was performed on central memory CD4+ T cells from blood. These receptors all stem from a woman aged 18-29 years in good health. The conserved cysteine and the conserved F or W are not part of the CDR3 here. The D gene is left open where the match is weak. Rows may omit the clone size; those that give it use once, few, many or a size class.

d_gene: TRBD2
v_gene: TRBV7-8
j_gene: TRBJ2-7
abundance: few
CDR3aa: ASSRSGTSGNEQY

d_gene: TRBD2
v_gene: TRBV4-1
j_gene: TRBJ2-5
abundance: medium-sized
CDR3aa: ASSQEAIAGGLRETQY

d_gene: .
v_gene: TRBV5-1
j_gene: TRBJ2-2
abundance: .
CDR3aa: ASSFQTGELF

d_gene: TRBD1
v_gene: TRBV2
j_gene: TRBJ1-2
abundance: .
CDR3aa: ASGRQGLGGYT

d_gene: .
v_gene: TRBV5-6
j_gene: TRBJ2-3
abundance: .
CDR3aa: ASSFPGTDTQY

d_gene: TRBD1
v_gene: TRBV25-1
j_gene: TRBJ1-2
abundance: .
CDR3aa: ASSEARTGDFSGYT

d_gene: .
v_gene: TRBV18
j_gene: TRBJ2-1
abundance: .
CDR3aa: ASSNRREVEF

d_gene: TRBD1
v_gene: TRBV18
j_gene: TRBJ2-7
abundance: few
CDR3aa: ASSPGTGTYEQY

d_gene: TRBD2
v_gene: TRBV4-3
j_gene: TRBJ2-7
abundance: few
CDR3aa: ASSPGLAGSYEQY

d_gene: .
v_gene: TRBV6-5
j_gene: TRBJ2-1
abundance: few
CDR3aa: ASTLGRGYEQF

d_gene: .
v_gene: TRBV30
j_gene: TRBJ2-7
abundance: .
CDR3aa: AWSPGTYEQY

d_gene: .
v_gene: TRBV18
j_gene: TRBJ2-1
abundance: few
CDR3aa: ASSPSLSQGHEQF

d_gene: TRBD2
v_gene: TRBV28
j_gene: TRBJ2-1
abundance: few
CDR3aa: ASSPWTSGNRNEQF

d_gene: .
v_gene: TRBV27
j_gene: TRBJ1-5
abundance: .
CDR3aa: ASSTQGRQPQH

d_gene: TRBD2
v_gene: TRBV5-1
j_gene: TRBJ2-5
abundance: few
CDR3aa: ASSLNPGGQETQY

d_gene: .
v_gene: TRBV28
j_gene: TRBJ2-2
abundance: .
CDR3aa: ASSTTVSGELF

d_gene: .
v_gene: TRBV4-2
j_gene: TRBJ1-2
abundance: .
CDR3aa: ASSQEHGQGYGYT

d_gene: .
v_gene: TRBV28
j_gene: TRBJ2-7
abundance: few
CDR3aa: ASSSPSRVGVSYEQY

d_gene: TRBD1
v_gene: TRBV7-3
j_gene: TRBJ1-2
abundance: .
CDR3aa: ASSPGDRKANYGYT

d_gene: TRBD1
v_gene: TRBV5-1
j_gene: TRBJ2-2
abundance: once
CDR3aa: ASSGGTGDTGELF

d_gene: TRBD2
v_gene: TRBV7-2
j_gene: TRBJ2-1
abundance: few
CDR3aa: AGGTSANNEQF

d_gene: TRBD2
v_gene: TRBV11-2
j_gene: TRBJ2-3
abundance: few
CDR3aa: ASSLLAANGGDTQY

d_gene: TRBD2
v_gene: TRBV10-1
j_gene: TRBJ2-3
abundance: .
CDR3aa: ASSESYGRANSTDTQY

d_gene: TRBD1
v_gene: TRBV29-1
j_gene: TRBJ2-2
abundance: .
CDR3aa: SVWTGGAGELF

d_gene: TRBD1
v_gene: TRBV6-6
j_gene: TRBJ2-7
abundance: .
CDR3aa: ASSRRQGVHEQY

d_gene: TRBD2
v_gene: TRBV4-1
j_gene: TRBJ2-7
abundance: few
CDR3aa: ASSHGGTSGYEQY

d_gene: TRBD1
v_gene: TRBV19
j_gene: TRBJ1-1
abundance: .
CDR3aa: ASSTSGTGVTEAF

d_gene: .
v_gene: TRBV11-2
j_gene: TRBJ2-7
abundance: .
CDR3aa: ASRAGTTYEQY

d_gene: TRBD1
v_gene: TRBV30
j_gene: TRBJ1-1
abundance: .
CDR3aa: ARTVQGVNTEAF